Below are 21 T cell receptor beta chains sequenced from a single sample in a study of control samples from healthy donors and cancer patients. Clones were read by immunoSEQ multiplex PCR, and TCRdb kept only the in-frame ones, dropping some. This sample has roughly 92,000 clones, with 86% found just once. The sequencing sample was made of blood. All receptors come from a woman aged 50 to 60 in good health.

The chain links TRBV3-1 (or the pseudogene TRBV3-2) to TRBJ2-7; D is unclear. Trimming removed 5 bases from V and 2 bases from J, with 22 bases in between. Germline CDR1 and CDR2: LGHDT and YNNKEL (reference sequence). This CDR3 region has 17 residues. In DNA, the CDR3 is TGTGCCAGCAGCTATACCCCCAGGCTAAATTCGGCCTACGAGCAGTACTTC. Translating it yields CASSYTPRLNSAYEQYF.

The V gene is TRBV18, the J gene TRBJ1-1, with D perhaps matching TRBD1 (5 bases). CDR3 length: 15 amino acids. With 2 bases removed from V and 0 bases from J, the gap between germline ends came to 10 bases. Germline CDR1 is KGHSH and CDR2 is LQKENI. The CDR3 loop is CASSPRGGVNTEAFF. Here the CDR3 DNA reads TGTGCCAGCTCACCAAGGGGCGGAGTGAACACTGAAGCTTTCTTT.

J is TRBJ2-2 and V is TRBV27, with 9 bases identical to TRBD2. V lost 8 bases to trimming and J lost 5 bases; unmatched junction nucleotides: 6. From germline, CDR1 is MNHEY and CDR2 SMNVEV (reference sequence). The CDR3 covers 14 residues. The CDR3 DNA reads as TGTGCCAGCGGGAGCGGGGGGCGAACCGGGGAGCTGTTTTTT. It is translated as CASGSGGRTGELFF.

The chain couples TRBV5-1 to TRBJ1-3; D might be TRBD1 (5 bases). Trimming stripped 2 bases from V and 2 bases from J, with 11 bases between. The CDR3 contains 15 residues. The germline V gene encodes CDR1 SGHRS and CDR2 YFSETQ. The chain's CDR3 is CASSFTQGPGNTIYF. The CDR3 DNA reads as TGCGCCAGCAGCTTCACTCAGGGCCCTGGAAACACCATATATTTT.

J is TRBJ1-1 and V is TRBV5-6; D may be TRBD1 (6 bases). Trimming cost V 3 bases and J 1 base, with 10 bases left between them. CDR1 and CDR2 from the germline V gene are SGHDT and YYEEEE. The CDR3 loop spans 14 amino acids. The CDR3 loop reads CASSYDRRNTEAFF. The CDR3 bases are TGTGCCAGCAGCTATGACAGGAGGAACACTGAAGCTTTCTTT.

This clone has a single count. CDR3 sequence reads: CASSQAGPTGFGGYTF. CDR3 nucleotides: TGTGCCAGCAGCCAAGCTGGGCCCACAGGCTTTGGTGGCTACACCTTC. The gene calls are TRBV4-2 and TRBJ1-2; the D gene is possibly TRBD1 (5 bases). The V and J ends lost 1 base and 7 bases respectively, with 19 bases between them. This CDR3 has 16 residues. In germline, CDR1 is LGHNA, CDR2 YNFKEQ.

The rearrangement joins TRBV11-3 to TRBJ2-3; D may be TRBD1 (5 bases). Germline CDR1 is SGHNT and CDR2 is YENEEA. Deletions cut 4 bases from V and 2 bases from J, with 19 bases between. The CDR3 contains 17 residues. CDR3 DNA sequence: TGTGCCAGCAGCTCGACTTGGGGCCAGCAAGTCACAGATACGCAGTATTTT. It translates to CASSSTWGQQVTDTQYF.

The genes are TRBV6-6 and TRBJ1-6, with unresolved D. The V and J ends lost 2 bases and 7 bases respectively, with 12 bases between them. This CDR3 is 15 amino acids long. CDR1 is MNHNY and CDR2 is SVGAGI in the germline V gene (reference sequence). The CDR3 region is CASSYEGINNSPLHF. The CDR3 nucleotides read TGTGCCAGCAGTTACGAGGGCATCAACAATTCACCCCTCCACTTT.

The chain joins TRBV19 to TRBJ2-5; D may match TRBD1 or TRBD2 (5 bases each). The CDR3 covers 14 residues. From germline, CDR1 is LNHDA and CDR2 SQIVND (reference sequence). Trimming pared 3 bases from V and 5 bases from J, leaving 13 bases between. The CDR3 bases are TGTGCCAGTAGTATTTCTGGGGGTCCGGAGACCCAGTACTTC. Translated: CASSISGGPETQYF.

The chain recombines TRBV6-6 with TRBJ1-2; D uncertain. CDR1 is MNHNY, CDR2 SVGAGI, per germline (reference sequence). The CDR3 extends over 15 amino acids. Trimming removed 5 bases from V and 4 bases from J, with 17 bases in between. The CDR3 DNA reads as TGTGCCAGCAGTGCGAGTCTCGGTTCCGGCTATGGCTACACCTTC. This encodes CASSASLGSGYGYTF.

V and J are TRBV5-4 and TRBJ2-7; perhaps TRBD2 as D (5 bases). Per the germline V gene, CDR1 is SGHNT and CDR2 is YYREEE (reference sequence). This CDR3 has 15 amino acids. The V end was cut by 4 bases, the J end by 6 bases, with 20 bases between. CDR3 nucleotide sequence: TGTGCCAGCAGCCTGAAACGGGGTGTCCTTTCCGAGCAGTACTTC. Its translation: CASSLKRGVLSEQYF.

The chain uses TRBV12-3 or TRBV12-4 and TRBJ2-2; D gene uncertain. This CDR3 region has 13 residues. V was trimmed by 6 bases and J by 3 bases, leaving 8 bases between them. CDR3 DNA: TGTGCCAGCAGCTCCGTGCACACCGGGGAGCTGTTTTTT. Translating gives CASSSVHTGELFF.

The chain uses TRBV6-5 and TRBJ1-2; D possibly corresponds to TRBD1 (6 bases). Germline V gene lookup returns CDR1 MNHEY and CDR2 SVGAGI. The CDR3 has 14 amino acids. V lost 6 bases to trimming and J lost 3 bases, with 14 bases between them. CDR3: CASSVERGDYGYTF. CDR3 coding DNA: TGTGCCAGCAGCGTGGAAAGGGGGGACTATGGCTACACCTTC.

This chain connects TRBV28 to TRBJ1-6, with D perhaps matching TRBD1 (6 bases). V was clipped by 7 bases and J by 7 bases, with 11 bases between them. Germline V gene data show CDR1 as MDHEN and CDR2 as SYDVKM. The CDR3 covers 13 residues. CDR3 protein: CASTAGANSPLHF. As DNA, the CDR3 is TGTGCCAGCACGGCAGGGGCAAATTCACCCCTCCACTTT. The full variable domain, in which reference TRBV28 and TRBJ1-6 provide the parts outside the CDR3, is DVKVTQSSRYLVKRTGEKVFLECVQDMDHENMFWYRQDPGLGLRLIYFSYDVKMKEKGDIPEGYSVSREKKERFSLILESASTNQTSMYLCASTAGANSPLHFGNGTRLTVT.

The chain combines TRBV4-3 with TRBJ2-5; TRBD1 is a possible D gene (6 bases). CDR1 and CDR2 (germline): LGHNA, YSLEER. V gave up 1 base and J gave up 4 bases, with 7 bases separating them. This CDR3 has 13 amino acids. CDR3 protein: CASSQGRGETQYF. CDR3 DNA sequence: TGCGCCAGCAGCCAAGGCAGGGGAGAGACCCAGTACTTC.

This clone has just a few counts. This chain joins TRBV6-1 and TRBJ2-1; 8 nucleotides line up with TRBD2. CDR3 length: 16 residues. The V gene's germline CDR1 is MNHNS and CDR2 SASEGT. With 4 bases clipped from V and 8 bases from J, the junction kept 13 bases outside the gene matches. The CDR3 loop reads CASSGTFGGGWYEQFF. The CDR3 coding sequence is TGTGCCAGCAGTGGTACGTTCGGCGGGGGGTGGTATGAGCAGTTCTTC.

The genes are TRBV3-1 (or the pseudogene TRBV3-2) and TRBJ2-1; D not resolved. The CDR3 loop spans 15 amino acids. Trimming took 0 bases from V and 9 from J, leaving 15 bases between them. Per germline, CDR1 LGHDT and CDR2 YNNKEL (reference sequence). As DNA, the CDR3 is TGTGCCAGCAGCCAAGAAATCGCCAGGTATACTGAGCAGTTCTTC. This translates into CASSQEIARYTEQFF.

This chain uses TRBV3-1 (or the pseudogene TRBV3-2) with TRBJ2-5; a possible D gene is TRBD2 (6 bases). CDR3 length equals 15 residues. Looked up from germline, CDR1 is LGHDT and CDR2 is YNNKEL (reference sequence). V dropped 3 bases and J dropped 3 bases, with 14 bases sitting between them. The CDR3 DNA follows: TGTGCCAGCAGCCACCGACTAGGAGGGGAAGAGACCCAGTACTTC. Translation: CASSHRLGGEETQYF.

This chain uses TRBV28 with TRBJ1-2; D is perhaps TRBD1 (5 bases). This CDR3 contains 15 residues. The V gene lost 5 bases and the J gene lost 5 bases, with 18 bases spanning the gap. In germline, CDR1 is MDHEN, CDR2 SYDVKM. In nucleotides, the CDR3 is TGTGCCAGCAGTCCGTCAAGTTCCGCAGGGTATGGCTACACCTTC. This translates into CASSPSSSAGYGYTF.

This clone was found once. This chain connects TRBV15 to TRBJ2-7, with 9 bases identical to TRBD1. CDR3 length: 14 amino acids. V lost 3 bases to trimming and J lost 4 bases; unmatched junction nucleotides: 4. The V gene's germline CDR1 is LNHNV and CDR2 YYDKDF (reference sequence). CDR3 nucleotide sequence: TGTGCCACCAGCAGGGACAGGGGCTTTTACGAGCAGTACTTC. This sequence encodes CATSRDRGFYEQYF.

This chain connects TRBV18 to TRBJ1-2; tentatively, D is TRBD1 (5 bases). V lost 4 bases to trimming and J lost 2 bases, with 14 bases between them. This CDR3 is built from 15 residues. Germline lookup yields CDR1 KGHSH and CDR2 LQKENI. The CDR3 bases are TGTGCCAGCTCACAATACGGGACTCAAAACTATGGCTACACCTTC. It is translated as CASSQYGTQNYGYTF.